Listed here are 14 T cell receptor beta chains from one sample, sequenced in a study of cytomegalovirus exposure and HLA in healthy donors listed by TCRdb under 2017. Library preparation used the immunoSEQ multiplex PCR assay. The multiplex PCR relied on a mix of 60 forward primers for TCR Vbeta segments and 13 reverse primers for TCR Jbeta segments. Held by TCRdb, this immuneACCESS table contains in-frame sequences only and omits some clones. Under half of the omission traces to an unresolved V gene where checked; the cause of the rest is unknown. The sample has fewer than 200,000 clones on record, 70% to 80% of them singletons. 9.7% of the sample rests with the top ten. Specimen: PBMCs. Source of these receptors: a young man in good health and CMV-seropositive.

The rearrangement uses TRBV4-1 and TRBJ2-3, with D perhaps TRBD2 (5 bases). The germline gives CDR1 MGHRA, CDR2 YSYEKL. The CDR3 has 20 residues. V was trimmed by 8 bases and J by 1 base, leaving 31 bases between them. The CDR3 spells CASSPPGVVARIGRTDTQYF. The CDR3 DNA reads as TGCGCCAGCTCCCCCCCCGGCGTGGTAGCGAGAATCGGGCGCACAGATACGCAGTATTTT.

The chain carries TRBV5-6 and TRBJ2-2, with TRBD2 identical over 8 bases. Germline CDR1 SGHDT, CDR2 YYEEEE. V lost 4 bases to trimming and J lost 0 bases; unmatched junction nucleotides: 5. The CDR3 totals 16 residues. This chain's CDR3 is CASSRGGLANTGELFF. In DNA form, the CDR3 reads TGTGCCAGCAGCCGAGGGGGACTAGCGAACACCGGGGAGCTGTTTTTT. The full variable domain, with the rest looked up from reference TRBV5-6 and TRBJ2-2, is DAGVTQSPTHLIKTRGQQVTLRCSPKSGHDTVSWYQQALGQGPQFIFQYYEEEERQRGNFPDRFSGHQFPNYSSELNVNALLLGDSALYLCASSRGGLANTGELFFGEGSRLTVL.

J is TRBJ2-2 and V is TRBV7-3, with D possibly being TRBD2 (6 bases). Trimming stripped 0 bases from V and 5 bases from J, with 7 bases between. CDR1 and CDR2 from the germline V gene are SGHTA and FQGTGA. The CDR3 covers 14 residues. CDR3 protein: CASSLTGGTGELFF. The CDR3 DNA reads TGTGCCAGCAGCTTAACGGGAGGAACCGGGGAGCTGTTTTTT.

The chain recombines TRBV29-1 with TRBJ1-1; 7 positions match TRBD1. The germline gives CDR1 SQVTM, CDR2 ANQGSEA. Trimming took 7 bases from V and 5 from J; bases not matched to a gene: 7. The CDR3 totals 12 residues. CDR3 nucleotides: TGCAGCGCCACGACAGGGCGGACTGAAGCTTTCTTT. Encoded protein: CSATTGRTEAFF.

The chain couples TRBV4-2 to TRBJ1-4, with 8 positions matching TRBD1. V shed 4 bases and J 4 bases; nucleotides not matched to a gene: 8. CDR3 length equals 16 residues. The V gene's germline CDR1 is LGHNA and CDR2 YNFKEQ. As DNA, the CDR3 is TGTGCCAGCAGCCTAGGGGGGACAGGACGTAATGAAAAACTGTTTTTT. Protein: CASSLGGTGRNEKLFF.

The chain joins TRBV5-1 to TRBJ2-7; maybe TRBD1 (6 bases). This CDR3 has 14 residues. Between the trimmed V and J ends, which lost 0 bases and 3 bases, there was a span of 10 bases. Germline CDR1 reads SGHRS; CDR2 reads YFSETQ. CDR3 amino acids: CASSLVQGVYEQYF. The CDR3 bases are TGCGCCAGCAGCTTGGTACAGGGTGTCTACGAGCAGTACTTC.

This sequence joins TRBV25-1 and TRBJ2-4, with TRBD2 matching 9 bases. CDR1 and CDR2 (germline): MGHDK, SYGVNS. Germline trimming cut 1 base from V and 5 bases from J; bases unmatched to any gene: 6. The CDR3 is made up of 16 amino acids. The CDR3 DNA reads as TGTGCCAGCAGTGAATTGGAGCGGGAGGTAGAAAACATTCAGTACTTC. Encoded protein: CASSELEREVENIQYF.

This clone was picked up a small number of times. This chain uses TRBV18 with TRBJ1-1; D uncertain. The CDR3 has 14 amino acids. V was cut by 6 bases and J by 6 bases, with 17 bases left in between. Per the germline V gene, CDR1 is KGHSH and CDR2 is LQKENI. This CDR3 is CASSPRGESPEAFF. DNA of the CDR3: TGTGCCAGCTCCCCCCGGGGAGAGAGTCCTGAAGCTTTCTTT.

J is TRBJ1-5 and V is TRBV9; 9 bases align to TRBD1. Germline loops: CDR1 SGDLS, CDR2 YYNGEE. Trimming cost V 2 bases and J 7 bases; bases outside gene matches: 7. This CDR3 has 15 amino acids. The CDR3 DNA sequence: TGTGCCAGCAGCGTTGGACAGGGGACAGGGCAGCCCCAGCATTTT. Amino acids: CASSVGQGTGQPQHF.

The chain links TRBV7-6 to TRBJ1-4; 8 nucleotides match TRBD1. After removal of 5 bases from V and 10 bases from J, the junction contained 15 bases not matched to a gene. The CDR3 consists of 16 residues. Germline assignment: CDR1 SGHVS and CDR2 FNYEAQ. The CDR3 loop reads CASSPPAWTGRGKLFF. CDR3 bases: TGTGCCAGCAGCCCCCCGGCTTGGACAGGGAGGGGAAAACTGTTTTTT. Combining the CDR3 with reference TRBV7-6 and TRBJ1-4 gives the whole variable domain GAGVSQSPRYKVTKRGQDVALRCDPISGHVSLYWYRQALGQGPEFLTYFNYEAQQDKSGLPNDRFSAERPEGSISTLTIQRTEQRDSAMYRCASSPPAWTGRGKLFFGSGTQLSVL.

The V and J genes are TRBV6-1 and TRBJ2-2, with D perhaps matching TRBD1 (6 bases). The V gene lost 4 bases and the J gene lost 3 bases, with 12 bases spanning the gap. Germline values: CDR1 MNHNS, CDR2 SASEGT. The CDR3 runs to 15 residues. The CDR3 region has the DNA TGTGCCAGCAGTGGTTGGGGGCGCGACACCGGGGAGCTGTTTTTT. This codes for CASSGWGRDTGELFF.

CDR3 DNA sequence: TGTGCCAGCAGCTCGGGTGGCAACTATGGCTACACCTTC. Protein sequence: CASSSGGNYGYTF. J is TRBJ1-2 and V is TRBV7-9; D remains unclear. Trimming removed 4 bases from V and 2 bases from J, with 8 bases in between. From germline, CDR1 is SEHNR and CDR2 FQNEAQ (reference sequence). The CDR3 covers 13 residues.

This rearrangement joins TRBV7-3 to TRBJ2-1, with 8 bases identical to TRBD2. Germline lookup yields CDR1 SGHTA and CDR2 FQGTGA. Trimming cost V 3 bases and J 6 bases; bases outside gene matches: 4. The CDR3 covers 14 residues. The CDR3 coding sequence is TGTGCCAGCAGCTTCCCCGGGGGGGCCAATGAGCAGTTCTTC. Protein sequence: CASSFPGGANEQFF. Together with reference TRBV7-3 and TRBJ2-1, the CDR3 gives the full variable domain: GAGVSQTPSNKVTEKGKYVELRCDPISGHTALYWYRQSLGQGPEFLIYFQGTGAADDSGLPNDRFFAVRPEGSVSTLKIQRTERGDSAVYLCASSFPGGANEQFFGPGTRLTVL.

The genes are TRBV5-4 and TRBJ2-2; 10 nucleotides agree with TRBD1. Germline lookup yields CDR1 SGHNT and CDR2 YYREEE (reference sequence). Trimming at V came to 4 bases and at J to 6 bases, leaving 12 bases not matched to a gene. The CDR3 has 17 amino acids. CDR3: CASSNVIGQGDPGELFF. The CDR3 bases are TGTGCCAGCAGCAATGTCATAGGACAGGGGGACCCCGGGGAGCTGTTTTTT. The full variable domain, with the rest looked up from reference TRBV5-4 and TRBJ2-2, is ETGVTQSPTHLIKTRGQQVTLRCSSQSGHNTVSWYQQALGQGPQFIFQYYREEENGRGNFPPRFSGLQFPNYSSELNVNALELDDSALYLCASSNVIGQGDPGELFFGEGSRLTVL.